This TCR beta chain was sequenced during a study of shared clonotypes between healthy human individuals. Study overall: Used for every donor were three CD4 naive, three CD4 memory, two CD8 naive and one CD8 memory plate.

The CDR3 runs 16 residues. V was cut by 2 bases and J by 0 bases, with 13 bases left in between. Germline lookup yields CDR1 MNHEY and CDR2 SMNVEV (reference sequence). Naive CD8 cells, CD45RO-negative and positively selected for CCR7, excluded terminally differentiated effector memory CD45RA+ cells. The donors were all Caucasian adults (living in Nashville, Tennessee). This table comes from immunoSEQ multiplex PCR, and its TCRdb copy is limited to in-frame clones, with some not included. The sample consists of about 870,000 clones, around 92% of them appearing once. The sample was naive CD8+ T cells sorted from blood. The TCR originated in a man aged 25-45 years in good health. J is TRBJ1-1 and V is TRBV27, with D uncertain. CDR3 in DNA: TGTGCCAGCAGTTTAGACCCCTATTACTTGAACACTGAAGCTTTCTTT. Translation: CASSLDPYYLNTEAFF.